The 19 T cell receptor beta chains below all came from one sample that was sequenced in a study of T cell responses to AZD1222 COVID-19 vaccine (dated by TCRdb to 2020 to 2022). The library was made by the immunoSEQ multiplex PCR assay. Drawn from immuneACCESS, this table holds only the in-frame rearrangements with V and J called that TCRdb kept. Clones are partly lost; checked studies trace under half to an unresolved V gene and leave the rest unexplained. The table for this sample lists about 130,000 clones; roughly 80% of them were counted only once. The ten largest clones take up 4.1% of the sample. The sample's time point label is to be understood as: baseline before first vaccination. The starting material was peripheral blood, obtained on day 0 of AZD1222 vaccination. These TCRs come from an adult in good health.

The V gene is TRBV28, the J gene TRBJ1-3; D might be TRBD1 (5 bases). Trimming took 4 bases from V and 0 from J, leaving 16 bases between them. This CDR3 spans 17 amino acids. Germline V gene data show CDR1 as MDHEN and CDR2 as SYDVKM. This chain's CDR3 is CASSSYRQTLSGNTIYF. The CDR3 DNA sequence: TGTGCCAGCAGTTCCTACCGACAGACCCTCTCTGGAAACACCATATATTTT.

The chain couples TRBV28 to TRBJ1-6; TRBD1 agrees at 7 bases. J was trimmed by 7 bases and V by 11 bases; bases with no gene match: 11. This CDR3 has 14 amino acids. The germline gives CDR1 MDHEN, CDR2 SYDVKM. This CDR3 is CASRGGTGNSPLHF. Here the CDR3 DNA reads TGTGCCTCCCGAGGGGGCACAGGGAATTCACCCCTCCACTTT.

The gene calls are TRBV3-1 (or the pseudogene TRBV3-2) and TRBJ1-3; tentatively, D is TRBD1 (6 bases). CDR1 and CDR2 (germline): LGHDT, YNNKEL (reference sequence). Trimming left V 1 base short and J 2 bases short, with 12 bases between. The length of the CDR3 is 16 residues. The CDR3 region has the DNA TGTGCCAGCAGCCAAGCGGGACACCACCCTGGAAACACCATATATTTT. Its translation: CASSQAGHHPGNTIYF.

The gene calls are TRBV30 and TRBJ2-2, with 7 bases fitting TRBD1. J lost 5 bases, V lost 3 bases, and 3 bases had no gene match. This CDR3 contains 13 residues. CDR1 is GTSNPN, CDR2 SVGIG, per germline (reference sequence). The CDR3 sequence: CAWSLTGTGELFF. The CDR3 coding sequence is TGTGCCTGGAGCCTGACAGGGACCGGGGAGCTGTTTTTT.

This sequence joins TRBV14 and TRBJ2-7; 10 bases map to TRBD1. Per the germline V gene, CDR1 is SGHDN and CDR2 is FVKESK. The CDR3 runs to 19 residues. J gave up 0 bases and V 4 bases, and 15 bases lay outside the gene matches. In nucleotides, the CDR3 is TGTGCCAGCAGCCCCCGGCGGGGACAGGGGCACTGGAGCTCCTACGAGCAGTACTTC. Protein product: CASSPRRGQGHWSSYEQYF. The whole variable domain, remainder taken from reference TRBV14 and TRBJ2-7, is EAGVTQFPSHSVIEKGQTVTLRCDPISGHDNLYWYRRVMGKEIKFLLHFVKESKQDESGMPNNRFLAERTGGTYSTLKVQPAELEDSGVYFCASSPRRGQGHWSSYEQYFGPGTRLTVT.

The chain is built from TRBV6-1 and TRBJ2-7; maybe TRBD1 (5 bases). Trimming left V 2 bases short and J 2 bases short, with 16 bases between. Germline CDR1 is MNHNS and CDR2 is SASEGT. This CDR3 region has 16 residues. DNA of the CDR3: TGTGCCAGCAGTGAATTCGATGACAGTTTGGCCTACGAGCAGTACTTC. Translation: CASSEFDDSLAYEQYF.

This chain connects TRBV7-9 to TRBJ1-2; maybe TRBD1 (5 bases). Germline CDR1 reads SEHNR; CDR2 reads FQNEAQ (reference sequence). This CDR3 is built from 13 residues. Trimming took 8 bases from V and 2 from J, leaving 12 bases between them. In DNA form, the CDR3 reads TGTGCCAGCGGGGGTGGGGCGAACTATGGCTACACCTTC. It codes for CASGGGANYGYTF.

The gene calls are TRBV19 and TRBJ2-3; a weak D match, TRBD2 (7 bases). Trimming shortened V by 5 bases and J by 6 bases, and 27 bases separated the two germline ends. The germline CDR1 and CDR2 sequences are LNHDA and SQIVND (reference sequence). The CDR3 totals 18 residues. In DNA form, the CDR3 reads TGTGCCAGTAGTTCCCGCCCACAGGGACTATTTAAACCTGATACGCAGTATTTT. The encoded protein is CASSSRPQGLFKPDTQYF.

This chain links TRBV10-1 with TRBJ1-1, with a possible D match to TRBD1 (5 bases). The germline CDR1 and CDR2 sequences are WNHNN and SYGVQD (reference sequence). The V end lost 6 bases, the J end lost 1 base, and 12 bases lay between the germline ends. The CDR3 consists of 14 residues. The CDR3 protein is CASSPGPRNTEAFF. The CDR3 DNA sequence: TGCGCCAGCAGCCCGGGACCCCGGAACACTGAAGCTTTCTTT.

This chain connects TRBV6-5 to TRBJ1-2; D gene ambiguous. Germline V gives CDR1 MNHEY, CDR2 SVGAGI. The CDR3 sequence is 13 residues long. The V gene lost 5 bases and the J gene lost 0 bases, with 7 bases spanning the gap. CDR3 in DNA: TGTGCCAGCAGTAGCTCTCCTAACTATGGCTACACCTTC. Translated: CASSSSPNYGYTF.

V gene TRBV4-2 combines with J gene TRBJ1-1, with 9 positions matching TRBD1. CDR3 length: 15 amino acids. Trimming removed 2 bases from V and 1 base from J; junction bases left unmatched: 2. The V gene's germline CDR1 is LGHNA and CDR2 YNFKEQ. This CDR3 reads CASSQKQGANTEAFF. The CDR3 DNA follows: TGTGCCAGCAGCCAAAAACAGGGGGCGAACACTGAAGCTTTCTTT.

This chain joins TRBV27 and TRBJ2-7; D may be TRBD2 (5 bases). CDR1 is MNHEY and CDR2 is SMNVEV in the germline V gene (reference sequence). V lost 7 bases and J 3 bases, leaving 16 bases between the germline ends. The CDR3 has 14 amino acids. The CDR3 nucleotides are TGTGCCAGCATGGCGGACTTAGATTACTACGAGCAGTACTTC. This encodes CASMADLDYYEQYF.

V gene TRBV14 combines with J gene TRBJ2-6; 8 nucleotides line up with TRBD1. The germline CDR1 and CDR2 sequences are SGHDN and FVKESK. The CDR3 length is 18 residues. The J segment lost 0 bases and the V segment lost 2 bases, leaving 6 bases of the junction unmatched. CDR3 nucleotides: TGTGCCAGCAGCCAAATGGGCAGGGGGCCCTCTGGGGCCAACGTCCTGACTTTC. Residues: CASSQMGRGPSGANVLTF. The full variable domain, rest sourced from reference TRBV14 and TRBJ2-6, is EAGVTQFPSHSVIEKGQTVTLRCDPISGHDNLYWYRRVMGKEIKFLLHFVKESKQDESGMPNNRFLAERTGGTYSTLKVQPAELEDSGVYFCASSQMGRGPSGANVLTFGAGSRLTVL.

This clone was seen a few times. The chain has TRBV3-1 (or the pseudogene TRBV3-2) and TRBJ1-6; TRBD1 might be the D (5 bases). Deletions cut 1 base from V and 7 bases from J, with 11 bases between. Germline CDR1 reads LGHDT; CDR2 reads YNNKEL (reference sequence). This CDR3 is 15 amino acids long. The CDR3 DNA reads TGTGCCAGCAGCCAAGGTGGGCAGGGAAATTCACCCCTCCACTTT. This encodes CASSQGGQGNSPLHF.

The chain has TRBV2 and TRBJ1-2; D uncertain. This CDR3 region has 14 residues. The ends were cut back, 0 bases at V and 8 bases at J, with 13 bases in the middle. The germline V gene encodes CDR1 SNHLY and CDR2 FYNNEI. CDR3 protein: CASSEALTAYGYTF. The CDR3 region has the DNA TGTGCCAGCAGTGAAGCGCTGACTGCCTACGGCTACACCTTC.

The chain is built from TRBV4-2 and TRBJ2-3; D not resolved. Germline V gene sequence: CDR1 LGHNA, CDR2 YNFKEQ. With 3 bases removed from V and 5 bases from J, the gap between germline ends came to 6 bases. The CDR3 contains 12 residues. Here the CDR3 DNA reads TGTGCCAGCAGCCAGCGACGAGATACGCAGTATTTT. Translated, it gives CASSQRRDTQYF.

The chain couples TRBV19 to TRBJ1-2; D is perhaps TRBD1 (5 bases). There are 16 residues in the CDR3. Trimming removed 3 bases at V and 4 bases at J, with 18 bases between. In germline, CDR1 is LNHDA, CDR2 SQIVND (reference sequence). Written as DNA, the CDR3 is TGTGCCAGTAGTATTGGGGCAGGACTTGAAGCCTATGGCTACACCTTC. This gives the protein CASSIGAGLEAYGYTF.

The chain uses TRBV9 and TRBJ1-2, with TRBD1 matching 8 bases. Germline lookup yields CDR1 SGDLS and CDR2 YYNGEE. This CDR3 contains 16 residues. The trim removed 3 bases at V and 7 bases at J, leaving 14 bases unmatched. This CDR3 reads CASSARQGRDHGGYTF. The CDR3 bases are TGTGCCAGCAGCGCCAGACAGGGGAGGGATCATGGTGGCTACACCTTC.

This rearrangement joins TRBV18 to TRBJ1-1; TRBD1 matches at 7 bases. Germline lookup yields CDR1 KGHSH and CDR2 LQKENI. This CDR3 region has 14 residues. Losses at the gene ends were 6 bases for V and 3 bases for J; bases not matched to a gene: 7. DNA of the CDR3: TGTGCCAGCTCTTCCAGACAGGGCGACACTGAAGCTTTCTTT. Encoded protein: CASSSRQGDTEAFF.